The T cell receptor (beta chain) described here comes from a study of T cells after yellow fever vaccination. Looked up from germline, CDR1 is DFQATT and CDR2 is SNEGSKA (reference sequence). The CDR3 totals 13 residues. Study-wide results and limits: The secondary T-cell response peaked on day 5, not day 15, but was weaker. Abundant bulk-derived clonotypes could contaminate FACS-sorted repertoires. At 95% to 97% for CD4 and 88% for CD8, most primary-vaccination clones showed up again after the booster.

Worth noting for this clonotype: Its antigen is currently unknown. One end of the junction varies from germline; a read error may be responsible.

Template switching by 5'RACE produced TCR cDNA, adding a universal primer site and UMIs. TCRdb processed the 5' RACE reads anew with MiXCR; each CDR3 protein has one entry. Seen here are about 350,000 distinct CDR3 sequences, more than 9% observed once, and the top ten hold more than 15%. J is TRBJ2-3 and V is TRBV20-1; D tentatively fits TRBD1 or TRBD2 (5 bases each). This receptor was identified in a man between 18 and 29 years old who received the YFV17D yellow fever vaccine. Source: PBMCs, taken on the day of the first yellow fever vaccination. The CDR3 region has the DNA TGCAGTGCTAGAGATGATATCGGGGCCTCCACGAATTTT. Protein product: CSARDDIGASTNF.